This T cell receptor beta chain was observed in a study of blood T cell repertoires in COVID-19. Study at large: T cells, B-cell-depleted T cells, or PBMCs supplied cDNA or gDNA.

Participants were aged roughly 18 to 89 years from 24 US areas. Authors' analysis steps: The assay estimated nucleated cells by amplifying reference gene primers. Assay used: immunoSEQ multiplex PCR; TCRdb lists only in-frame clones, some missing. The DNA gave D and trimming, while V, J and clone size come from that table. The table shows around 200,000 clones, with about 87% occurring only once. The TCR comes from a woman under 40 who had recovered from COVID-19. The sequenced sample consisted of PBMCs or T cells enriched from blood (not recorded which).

CDR3 in DNA: TGCGCCAGCAGCCAGAGGACAGGGAACACTGAAGCTTTCTTT. Translation: CASSQRTGNTEAFF. The rearrangement joins TRBV4-1 to TRBJ1-1; 7 bases agree with TRBD1. Per the germline V gene, CDR1 is MGHRA and CDR2 is YSYEKL. The CDR3 length is 14 residues. After removal of 3 bases from V and 1 base from J, the junction contained 2 bases not matched to a gene.